The 10 T cell receptor beta chains presented below share a single source sample, sequenced in a study of OX40 agonist ivuxolimab in advanced cancers. Data came from immunoSEQ multiplex PCR; TCRdb stores just in-frame clones and leaves some out. The table shows 70,000 or so clones, with about 89% occurring only once. The sequences come from CD4+ or CD8+ T cells sorted from blood, collected in a trial of the OX40 agonist ivuxolimab. All receptors derive from an adult with an advanced solid tumor such as melanoma, head and neck, liver or kidney cancer.

This sequence joins TRBV5-4 and TRBJ2-3; tentatively, D is TRBD1 or TRBD2 (5 bases each). Trimming took 3 bases from V and 0 from J, leaving 11 bases between them. Germline CDR1 reads SGHNT; CDR2 reads YYREEE (reference sequence). The CDR3 extends over 15 amino acids. CDR3 in amino acids: CASSSRDGSTDTQYF. In DNA form, the CDR3 reads TGTGCCAGCAGCTCACGGGACGGGAGCACAGATACGCAGTATTTT.

J is TRBJ2-5 and V is TRBV7-9, with 11 bases that match TRBD2. V lost 3 bases to trimming and J lost 2 bases; unmatched junction nucleotides: 5. The CDR3 consists of 16 residues. Germline values: CDR1 SEHNR, CDR2 FQNEAQ (reference sequence). Here the CDR3 reads CASSFSLAGGQETQYF. The CDR3 nucleotides are TGTGCCAGCAGCTTTTCATTAGCGGGGGGGCAAGAGACCCAGTACTTC.

The genes are TRBV5-8 and TRBJ1-5; 9 bases align to TRBD1. The CDR3 covers 15 residues. The J segment lost 3 bases and the V segment lost 4 bases, leaving 5 bases of the junction unmatched. The V gene's germline CDR1 is SGHTS and CDR2 YDEGEE. The CDR3 reads CASSRTGGINQPQHF. CDR3 DNA sequence: TGTGCCAGCAGCCGCACAGGGGGCATCAATCAGCCCCAGCATTTT.

The chain joins TRBV9 to TRBJ2-1; 10 bases map to TRBD2. The junction had 9 bases not matched to a gene; V was cut back by 1 base and J by 8 bases. Germline assignment: CDR1 SGDLS and CDR2 YYNGEE. This CDR3 spans 16 amino acids. The CDR3 DNA reads TGTGCCAGCAGCGTAACCCTAGCGGGAGTCGGACATGAGCAGTTCTTC. Its translation is CASSVTLAGVGHEQFF.

V and J are TRBV27 and TRBJ2-2, with TRBD1 matching 9 bases. J lost 5 bases, V lost 5 bases, and 6 bases had no gene match. This CDR3 is 15 amino acids long. Germline V CDR1 and CDR2: MNHEY, SMNVEV (reference sequence). DNA of the CDR3: TGTGCCAGCAGTCTTACAGGGGGCGCGACCGGGGAGCTGTTTTTT. Its translation is CASSLTGGATGELFF.

This chain connects TRBV5-8 to TRBJ2-5; D is unclear. This CDR3 has 16 amino acids. V lost 4 bases, J lost 1 base, and 17 bases lay in between. CDR1 is SGHTS, CDR2 YDEGEE, per germline. CDR3 sequence (DNA): TGTGCCAGCAGCGCCGGCGATCGCCAGCCCCAAGAGACCCAGTACTTC. It encodes CASSAGDRQPQETQYF.

The chain has TRBV10-2 and TRBJ2-7; 7 bases fit TRBD2. This CDR3 spans 16 amino acids. The V and J ends lost 0 bases and 2 bases, in that order; junction bases with no gene match: 7. The germline CDR1 and CDR2 sequences are WSHSY and SAAADI. The CDR3 reads CASSESNRLAPYEQYF. DNA for the CDR3: TGCGCCAGCAGTGAGTCGAACAGACTAGCTCCCTACGAGCAGTACTTC.

This chain connects TRBV7-8 to TRBJ2-7; no clear D. Germline V gene lookup returns CDR1 SGHVS and CDR2 FQNEAQ. CDR3 size: 12 residues. The V gene lost 5 bases and the J gene lost 3 bases, with 8 bases spanning the gap. CDR3 DNA: TGTGCCAGCAGCCGCTTTGACTACGAGCAGTACTTC. This codes for CASSRFDYEQYF.

This clone was seen a single time. The CDR3 region is CASRRSNQPQHF. The CDR3 bases are TGTGCCAGCCGAAGGAGCAATCAGCCCCAGCATTTT. V usage is TRBV28 and J usage is TRBJ1-5; no reliable D call. The germline V and J ends were trimmed by 8 bases and 1 base, with 6 bases remaining between them. Germline V gene lookup returns CDR1 MDHEN and CDR2 SYDVKM. This CDR3 region has 12 residues.

This clone was observed once. This chain uses TRBV5-6 with TRBJ1-2, with D unclear. CDR1 SGHDT and CDR2 YYEEEE come from the germline V gene. The CDR3 runs 16 residues. The CDR3 here is CASTPQPQSLNYGYTF. The CDR3 DNA is TGTGCGTCCACCCCACAGCCCCAATCTCTTAACTATGGCTACACCTTC.